This T cell receptor (beta chain) was sequenced in a study of blood T cell repertoires in COVID-19. Background on the study: Material from acute and convalescent COVID-19 was sourced from the United States, Italy and Spain.

Points on this clone: In the same sample, other DNA sequences code for this CDR3.

Germline V gene sequence: CDR1 SGHRS, CDR2 YFSETQ. V gave up 4 bases and J gave up 1 base, with 11 bases separating them. This CDR3 has 14 residues. Assignment of participants to cohorts was predicated upon participant-reported clinical history. Exposed volunteers were people who met a COVID-19 case within 2 weeks before study entry. In the original workflow: Scientists estimated how many nucleated cells there were by amplifying reference gene primers. This table comes from immunoSEQ multiplex PCR, and its TCRdb copy is limited to in-frame clones, with some not included. V, J and clone size reflect that table, while D and trimming were determined from the DNA. The data show around 240,000 clones, with around 90% seen just once and less than 0.9% held by the top ten.

The sequence came from a man between 50 and 59 years old who had been exposed to COVID-19. The chain recombines TRBV5-1 with TRBJ1-1, with a tentative D call TRBD1 (6 bases). The sequenced sample was PBMCs or T cells enriched from blood (not recorded which). This CDR3 is CASSLQGGNTEAFF. CDR3 coding DNA: TGCGCCAGCAGCCTACAGGGTGGGAACACTGAAGCTTTCTTT.